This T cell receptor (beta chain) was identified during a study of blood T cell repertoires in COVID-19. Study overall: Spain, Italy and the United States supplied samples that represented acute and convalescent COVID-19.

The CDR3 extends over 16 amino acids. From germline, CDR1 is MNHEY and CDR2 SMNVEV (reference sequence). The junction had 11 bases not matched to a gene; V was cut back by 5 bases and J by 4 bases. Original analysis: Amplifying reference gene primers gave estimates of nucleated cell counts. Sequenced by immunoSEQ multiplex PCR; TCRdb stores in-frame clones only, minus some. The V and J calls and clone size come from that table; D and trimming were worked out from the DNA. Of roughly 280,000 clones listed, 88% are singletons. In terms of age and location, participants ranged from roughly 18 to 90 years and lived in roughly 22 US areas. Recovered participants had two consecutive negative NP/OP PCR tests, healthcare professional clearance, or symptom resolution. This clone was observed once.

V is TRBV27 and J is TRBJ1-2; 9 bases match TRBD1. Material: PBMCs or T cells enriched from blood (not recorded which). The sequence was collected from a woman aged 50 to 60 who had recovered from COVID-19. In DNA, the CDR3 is TGTGCCAGCAGTCCCGGGACAGGGTCAAGGGGCTATGGCTACACCTTC. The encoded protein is CASSPGTGSRGYGYTF.